Presented here are 18 T cell receptor beta chains from one specimen sequenced in a study of beta chain features in type 1 diabetes. Their antigen targets remain unknown. Every bit of the isolated RNA underwent reverse transcription, so sequencing read expressed TCRB transcripts. The repertoire was sequenced with immunoSEQ multiplex PCR; TCRdb's copy has only in-frame clones and lacks some. The top ten hold 0.94% of the sample, which has roughly 180,000 clones, 6.5% to 9.5% seen once. Study-level points and caveats: There was a moderate but significant shortening of TCRB CDR3s in all four CD4+ subsets of Type 1 diabetes patients.

Sequencing was performed on central memory CD4+ T cells from blood. The origin of the receptors is a woman aged 35 to 49 with type 1 diabetes.

Comments on this clone: Other DNA sequences of this sample code for an identical CDR3. The V gene is TRBV29-1, the J gene TRBJ1-1; D is undetermined. The germline V gene encodes CDR1 SQVTM and CDR2 ANQGSEA. The CDR3 totals 12 residues. The V end lost 3 bases, the J end lost 5 bases, and 10 bases lay between the germline ends. CDR3 sequence: CSVDRGRTEAFF. For the CDR3, the DNA is TGCAGCGTTGATCGGGGTAGGACTGAAGCTTTCTTT.

This chain links TRBV7-2 with TRBJ2-3; maybe TRBD1 (6 bases). Germline CDR1 and CDR2: SGHTA and FQGNSA. CDR3 length: 14 amino acids. V lost 2 bases and J 1 base, leaving 7 bases between the germline ends. The CDR3, as DNA: TGTGCCAGCAGCTTAAACAGGGGCACAGATACGCAGTATTTT. Protein product: CASSLNRGTDTQYF.

This clone turned up a few times. CDR3 protein: CASSLGRLANIQYF. The CDR3 DNA is TGTGCCAGCAGCTTAGGGCGACTAGCCAACATTCAGTACTTC. This chain uses TRBV7-8 with TRBJ2-4; 7 bases are shared with TRBD2. The germline CDR1 and CDR2 sequences are SGHVS and FQNEAQ. The V segment lost 1 base and the J segment 7 bases; nucleotides outside the gene matches: 4. The CDR3 is made up of 14 amino acids.

This clone appeared a few times. V is TRBV5-1 and J is TRBJ1-2; D is ambiguous. Germline V gives CDR1 SGHRS, CDR2 YFSETQ. The CDR3 extends over 15 amino acids. Trimming cost V 1 base and J 6 bases, with 16 bases left between them. CDR3 coding DNA: TGCGCCAGCAGCTTGCGGGCAACCTCGGAGGATGGCTACACCTTC. The encoded protein is CASSLRATSEDGYTF.

This clone was seen only a few times. The chain has TRBV29-1 and TRBJ2-2; D unresolved. V dropped 2 bases and J dropped 4 bases, with 11 bases sitting between them. The CDR3 is 14 residues long. Germline V gene lookup returns CDR1 SQVTM and CDR2 ANQGSEA. CDR3 nucleotides: TGCAGCGTTGAAATCTCGGGTTCCACCGGGGAGCTGTTTTTT. Translated: CSVEISGSTGELFF.

In this sample, this clone turned up a few times. The chain combines TRBV7-2 with TRBJ1-2; D gene ambiguous. This CDR3 is 11 amino acids long. Germline lookup yields CDR1 SGHTA and CDR2 FQGNSA. The V end was cut by 6 bases, the J end by 7 bases, with 9 bases between. The CDR3 loop is CASSVSRGYTF. The CDR3 coding sequence is TGTGCCAGCAGTGTCAGTCGTGGCTACACCTTC. The full variable domain, its missing parts supplied by reference TRBV7-2 and TRBJ1-2, is GAGVSQSPSNKVTEKGKDVELRCDPISGHTALYWYRQSLGQGLEFLIYFQGNSAPDKSGLPSDRFSAERTGGSVSTLTIQRTQQEDSAVYLCASSVSRGYTFGSGTRLTVV.

The genes are TRBV9 and TRBJ2-1; TRBD2 aligns across 8 bases. CDR1 is SGDLS and CDR2 is YYNGEE in the germline V gene. CDR3 length: 15 residues. The ends lost 0 bases at V and 5 bases at J; junction bases unmatched: 4. The DNA of the CDR3 is TGTGCCAGCAGCGTAGGCGGGGGGCTAGACAATGAGCAGTTCTTC. This gives the protein CASSVGGGLDNEQFF.

The CDR3: CASSPGDGTNYGYTF. CDR3 sequence (DNA): TGTGCCAGCTCACCAGGAGACGGAACTAACTATGGCTACACCTTC. V usage is TRBV18 and J usage is TRBJ1-2, with D unclear. This CDR3 comprises 15 residues. Germline CDR1 and CDR2: KGHSH and LQKENI. V lost 2 bases to trimming and J lost 0 bases, with 10 bases between them.

The chain combines TRBV19 with TRBJ1-1; no clear D gene. Germline CDR1 and CDR2: LNHDA and SQIVND (reference sequence). V was clipped by 7 bases and J by 3 bases, with 15 bases between them. This CDR3 comprises 14 residues. CDR3 residues: CASTRSVRDTEAFF. In DNA form, the CDR3 reads TGTGCCAGTACCCGGTCCGTGAGGGACACTGAAGCTTTCTTT.

This clone showed up just a few times. The V call is TRBV4-3, the J call TRBJ2-1; 14 bases are shared with TRBD2. Germline loops: CDR1 LGHNA, CDR2 YSLEER. This CDR3 spans 20 amino acids. V lost 2 bases and J lost 4; bases outside the gene matches: 13. The CDR3 region is CASSQLLVGGLAGVYNEQFF. The CDR3 region has the DNA TGCGCCAGCAGCCAACTCTTGGTAGGGGGACTAGCGGGGGTTTACAATGAGCAGTTCTTC.

The gene calls are TRBV5-1 and TRBJ2-3, with D maybe TRBD1 (6 bases). This CDR3 spans 15 amino acids. Per germline, CDR1 SGHRS and CDR2 YFSETQ. Trimming stripped 10 bases from V and 5 bases from J, with 23 bases between. The CDR3 region has the DNA TGCGCCTCAGGAGTCGGGACAACCAGTGGAGATACGCAGTATTTT. Protein sequence: CASGVGTTSGDTQYF.

This clone was seen a handful of times. This sequence joins TRBV9 and TRBJ1-3; TRBD1 is a possible D gene (5 bases). Germline V gives CDR1 SGDLS, CDR2 YYNGEE. The CDR3 is 17 residues long. Deletions cut 3 bases from V and 4 bases from J, with 20 bases between. The CDR3 protein is CASSARSQGTEGNTIYF. Here the CDR3 DNA reads TGTGCCAGCAGCGCTCGATCCCAGGGAACAGAAGGAAACACCATATATTTT.

This clone was counted between two and nine times. The chain carries TRBV4-3 and TRBJ1-1; D call uncertain. The CDR3 is 15 amino acids. The V gene lost 0 bases and the J gene lost 1 base, with 9 bases spanning the gap. In germline, CDR1 is LGHNA, CDR2 YSLEER. The CDR3 is CASSQDPQPNTEAFF. DNA of the CDR3: TGCGCCAGCAGCCAAGATCCACAGCCGAACACTGAAGCTTTCTTT.

This clone has a count of ten or more. CDR3 DNA sequence: TGTGCCAGCAGCCCGCCCGGGACAGAAGAGACCCAGTACTTC. It is translated as CASSPPGTEETQYF. The rearrangement uses TRBV7-9 and TRBJ2-5; 7 bases are a match to TRBD1. Germline values: CDR1 SEHNR, CDR2 FQNEAQ (reference sequence). The CDR3 contains 14 residues. With V trimmed by 5 bases and J by 3 bases, 6 bases remained unmatched. The full variable domain, in which reference TRBV7-9 and TRBJ2-5 provide the parts outside the CDR3, is DTGVSQNPRHKITKRGQNVTFRCDPISEHNRLYWYRQTLGQGPEFLTYFQNEAQLEKSRLLSDRFSAERPKGSFSTLEIQRTEQGDSAMYLCASSPPGTEETQYFGPGTRLLVL.

The chain recombines TRBV18 with TRBJ1-2, with D hard to call. CDR1 KGHSH and CDR2 LQKENI come from the germline V gene. The CDR3 contains 12 residues. Deletions cut 3 bases from V and 7 bases from J, with 9 bases between. The CDR3 spells CASSPSSGGYTF. In nucleotides, the CDR3 is TGTGCCAGCTCACCCTCGTCGGGTGGCTACACCTTC.

There are a few counts of this clone. The rearrangement links TRBV15 to TRBJ2-3, with a possible D match to TRBD2 (6 bases). The V gene lost 0 bases and the J gene lost 2 bases, with 9 bases spanning the gap. The CDR3 is made up of 15 amino acids. In germline, CDR1 is LNHNV, CDR2 YYDKDF (reference sequence). Here the CDR3 DNA reads TGTGCCACCAGCAGAGATGGCGGGGTCACAGATACGCAGTATTTT. Amino acids: CATSRDGGVTDTQYF.

Ten or more counts support this clone. Other DNA sequences within the sample encode an identical CDR3. This sequence joins TRBV28 and TRBJ1-1; possibly TRBD1 for D (5 bases). Trimming took off 6 bases at V and 0 bases at J, with 14 bases between the two ends. Germline V gives CDR1 MDHEN, CDR2 SYDVKM. This CDR3 contains 15 residues. In DNA, the CDR3 is TGTGCCAGCAGCCTACCGGGGGTCATGAACACTGAAGCTTTCTTT. It encodes CASSLPGVMNTEAFF.

This clone came up a few times. The V call is TRBV29-1, the J call TRBJ1-1; D unclear. The ends were cut back, 8 bases at V and 13 bases at J, with 14 bases in the middle. Germline-derived CDR1 and CDR2 are SQVTM and ANQGSEA. CDR3 length: 9 amino acids. CDR3 loop: CSSSRNGFF. For the CDR3, the DNA is TGCAGCTCTTCGAGAAATGGTTTCTTT.